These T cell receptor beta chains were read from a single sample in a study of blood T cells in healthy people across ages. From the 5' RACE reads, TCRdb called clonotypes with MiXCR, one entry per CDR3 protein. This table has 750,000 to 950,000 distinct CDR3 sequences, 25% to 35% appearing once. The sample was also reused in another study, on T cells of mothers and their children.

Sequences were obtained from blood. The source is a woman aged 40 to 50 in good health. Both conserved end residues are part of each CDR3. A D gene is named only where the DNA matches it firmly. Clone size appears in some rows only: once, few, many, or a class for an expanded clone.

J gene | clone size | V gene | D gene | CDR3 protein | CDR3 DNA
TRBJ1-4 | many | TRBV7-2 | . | CASSLYRADEKLFF | TGTGCCAGCAGCTTATATCGGGCTGATGAAAAACTGTTTTTT
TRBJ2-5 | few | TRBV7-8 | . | CASSLDLGVGQYF | TGTGCCAGCAGCTTAGACTTGGGGGTCGGGCAGTACTTC
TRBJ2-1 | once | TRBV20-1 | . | CSARGPGGNEQFF | TGCAGTGCCCGGGGGCCGGGGGGCAATGAGCAGTTCTTC
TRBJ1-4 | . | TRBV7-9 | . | CASSLRIQGPREKPFF | TGTGCCAGCAGCTTACGAATACAGGGACCGAGGGAAAAACCGTTTTTT
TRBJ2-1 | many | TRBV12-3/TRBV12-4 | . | CASSPDSQSYEQFF | TGTGCCAGCAGTCCGGACAGTCAAAGTTATGAGCAGTTCTTC
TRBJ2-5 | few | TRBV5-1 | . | CASSLEAPRGTQYF | TGCGCCAGCAGCTTGGAGGCTCCCCGCGGGACCCAGTACTTC
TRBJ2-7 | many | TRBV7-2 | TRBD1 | CASSYWTGNYEQYF | TGTGCCAGCAGCTACTGGACAGGGAACTACGAGCAGTACTTC
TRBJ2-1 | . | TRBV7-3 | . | CASSSGTGLNEQFF | TGTGCCAGCAGCTCAGGGACTGGCCTCAATGAGCAGTTCTTC
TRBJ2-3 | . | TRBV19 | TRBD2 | CASSIPWTSATQYF | TGTGCCAGTAGTATTCCCTGGACTAGTGCTACGCAGTATTTT
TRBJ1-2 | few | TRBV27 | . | CATGTDFNYGYTF | TGTGCCACAGGGACCGACTTTAACTATGGCTACACCTTC
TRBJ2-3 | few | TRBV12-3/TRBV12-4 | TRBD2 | CASSFFPSGETDTQYF | TGTGCCAGCAGTTTTTTCCCTAGCGGGGAAACAGATACGCAGTATTTT
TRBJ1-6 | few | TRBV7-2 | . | CASSPEAGLAPLHF | TGTGCCAGCAGCCCCGAGGCAGGGTTGGCACCCCTCCACTTT
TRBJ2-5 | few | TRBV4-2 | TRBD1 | CASSQGGAGGQETQYF | TGTGCCAGCAGCCAAGGCGGCGCAGGGGGACAAGAGACCCAGTACTTC
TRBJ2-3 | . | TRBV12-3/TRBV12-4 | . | CASSFIASTDTQYF | TGTGCCAGCAGTTTTATAGCAAGCACAGATACGCAGTATTTT
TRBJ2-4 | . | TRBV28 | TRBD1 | CASSLLAPGQGRLLAKNIQYF | TGTGCCAGCAGTTTACTGGCCCCGGGACAGGGCAGGCTCCTAGCCAAAAACATTCAGTACTTC
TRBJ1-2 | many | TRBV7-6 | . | CASSPPGSNYGYTF | TGTGCCAGCAGCCCTCCAGGGTCTAACTATGGCTACACCTTC
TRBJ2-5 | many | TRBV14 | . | CASRETGGPRETQYF | TGTGCCAGCAGAGAAACGGGGGGCCCTCGGGAGACCCAGTACTTC
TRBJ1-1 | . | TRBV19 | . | CASSIGQTLNTEAFF | TGTGCCAGTAGTATTGGACAGACCCTGAACACTGAAGCTTTCTTT
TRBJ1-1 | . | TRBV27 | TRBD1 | CASSPTRQGWHTEAFF | TGTGCCAGCAGTCCCACCCGACAGGGGTGGCACACTGAAGCTTTCTTT
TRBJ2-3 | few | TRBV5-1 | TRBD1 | CASSTGQGAGTDTQYF | TGCGCCAGCAGTACGGGACAGGGGGCAGGTACAGATACGCAGTATTTT
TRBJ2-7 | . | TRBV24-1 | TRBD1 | CATSDPRQGFSEQYF | TGTGCCACCAGTGATCCAAGACAGGGGTTTAGCGAGCAGTACTTC
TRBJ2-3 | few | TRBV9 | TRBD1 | CASSVGGPADRGPDTQYF | TGTGCCAGCAGCGTAGGGGGTCCGGCGGACAGGGGACCCGATACGCAGTATTTT
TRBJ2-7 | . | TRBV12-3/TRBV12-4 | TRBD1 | CASGVRQGRYEQYF | TGTGCCAGCGGCGTGAGACAGGGGAGGTACGAGCAGTACTTC
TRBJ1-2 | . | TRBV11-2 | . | CASSLDEGFYGYTF | TGTGCCAGCAGCTTAGATGAAGGGTTCTATGGCTACACCTTC